This TCR beta chain was captured by sequencing in a study of cytomegalovirus exposure and HLA in healthy donors. Whole-study findings and limits: As was reported, the classifier diagnosed cytomegalovirus status with high specificity and sensitivity.

Assay: immunoSEQ multiplex PCR; the TCRdb copy retains only in-frame clones and omits some. The data contain some 120,000 clones, about 90% of them seen just once; the ten biggest clones take up around 1.9%. From the 120-subject validation cohort, which was separate from the roughly 620-subject first cohort, the donors were drawn. As for this clone: What it binds is not known.

V dropped 6 bases and J dropped 8 bases, with 12 bases sitting between them. CDR3 size: 12 residues. Germline loops: CDR1 SNHLY, CDR2 FYNNEI. The sequenced sample consisted of PBMCs. This receptor was taken from a woman aged 18-35 years in good health and CMV-seronegative. The chain couples TRBV2 to TRBJ2-3; possibly TRBD1 for D (6 bases). Here the CDR3 reads CASSPLGGTQYF. The CDR3 bases are TGTGCCAGCAGCCCTCTAGGGGGTACGCAGTATTTT. Supplemented by reference TRBV2 and TRBJ2-3, the full variable domain reads EPEVTQTPSHQVTQMGQEVILRCVPISNHLYFYWYRQILGQKVEFLVSFYNNEISEKSEIFDDQFSVERPDGSNFTLKIRSTKLEDSAMYFCASSPLGGTQYFGPGTRLTVL.